The sequence of this T cell receptor (beta chain) was determined in a study of early T cells in non-severe SARS-CoV-2 infection. Study summary: With bulk RNA from unsorted whole blood as input, sequencing yielded unpaired chains.

Each cDNA molecule carried a unique molecular identifier. TCRdb re-derived calls from the 5' RACE reads in MiXCR, one entry per CDR3 protein. The sample lists some 30,000 distinct CDR3 sequences, around 5.3% seen once, with 2.5% to 3% in the top ten. The CDR3 is 13 residues long. Germline V gene lookup returns CDR1 MNHEY and CDR2 SVGEGT. Trimming took off 2 bases at V and 3 bases at J, with 8 bases between the two ends. This clonotype has ten or more counts. This sequence was found in an adult who was a healthcare worker with PCR-confirmed SARS-CoV-2 infection or an uninfected control (not recorded which). The chain employs TRBV6-2 or TRBV6-3 and TRBJ2-7, with a weak D call TRBD2 (5 bases). The specimen was whole blood. The CDR3 DNA follows: TGTGCCAGCAGTTACATCGCGGGCTACGAGCAGTACTTC. Translated: CASSYIAGYEQYF.